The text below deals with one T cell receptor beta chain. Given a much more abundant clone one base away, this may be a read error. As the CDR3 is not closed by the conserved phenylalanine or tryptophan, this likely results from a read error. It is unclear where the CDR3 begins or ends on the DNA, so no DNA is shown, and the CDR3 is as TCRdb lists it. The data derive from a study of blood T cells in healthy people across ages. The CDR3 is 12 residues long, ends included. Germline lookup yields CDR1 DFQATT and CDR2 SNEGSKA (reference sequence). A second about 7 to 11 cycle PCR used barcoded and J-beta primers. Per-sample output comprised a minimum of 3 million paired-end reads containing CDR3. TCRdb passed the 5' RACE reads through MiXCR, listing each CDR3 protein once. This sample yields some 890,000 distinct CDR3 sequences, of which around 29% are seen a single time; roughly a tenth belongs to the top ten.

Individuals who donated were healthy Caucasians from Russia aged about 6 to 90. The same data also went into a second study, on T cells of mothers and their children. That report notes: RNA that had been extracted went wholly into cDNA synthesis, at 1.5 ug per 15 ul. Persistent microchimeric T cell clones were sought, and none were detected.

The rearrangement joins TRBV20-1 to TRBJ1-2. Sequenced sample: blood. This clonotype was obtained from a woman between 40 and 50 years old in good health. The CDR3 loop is CSVGDQNYGYTC.